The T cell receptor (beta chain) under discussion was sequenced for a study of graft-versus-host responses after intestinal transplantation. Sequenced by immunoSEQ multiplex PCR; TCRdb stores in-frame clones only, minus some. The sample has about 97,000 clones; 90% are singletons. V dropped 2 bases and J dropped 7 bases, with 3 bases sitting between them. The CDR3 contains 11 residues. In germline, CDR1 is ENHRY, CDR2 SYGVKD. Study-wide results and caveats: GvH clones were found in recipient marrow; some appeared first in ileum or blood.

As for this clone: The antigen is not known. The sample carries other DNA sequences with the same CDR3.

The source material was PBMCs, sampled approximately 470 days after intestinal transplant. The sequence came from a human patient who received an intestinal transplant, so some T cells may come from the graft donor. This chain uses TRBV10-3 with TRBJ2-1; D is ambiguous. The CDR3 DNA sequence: TGTGCCATCAGTGAGGGGAATGAGCAGTTCTTC. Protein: CAISEGNEQFF.